Each of the 15 T cell receptor beta chains below was sequenced from the same sample in a study of early T cells in non-severe SARS-CoV-2 infection. TCRdb used MiXCR to reprocess the 5' RACE reads, holding one entry per CDR3 protein. The sample contains about 48,000 distinct CDR3 sequences, around 7.7% of which appear only once. The sample taken for sequencing was whole blood. These TCRs come from an adult who was a healthcare worker with PCR-confirmed SARS-CoV-2 infection or an uninfected control (not recorded which).

This clonotype was recorded many times. This chain links TRBV20-1 with TRBJ1-1, with D perhaps matching TRBD1 (6 bases). This CDR3 contains 12 residues. V lost 5 bases to trimming and J lost 3 bases, with 10 bases between them. From germline, CDR1 is DFQATT and CDR2 SNEGSKA (reference sequence). CDR3 loop: CSAGRGDTEAFF. CDR3 bases: TGCAGTGCTGGCAGGGGAGACACTGAAGCTTTCTTT.

This chain joins TRBV21-1 and TRBJ1-2; TRBD1 is the table's D call and was not checked against the DNA. TRBV21-1 is a pseudogene. The CDR3 is 17 residues long. The CDR3 coding sequence is TGTGCCAGCAGCAAGGACAGGGCTTCTTTGTCGGTAGATGGCTACACCTTC. It yields the protein CASSKDRASLSVDGYTF.

J is TRBJ1-1 and V is TRBV18; 8 bases match TRBD1. Trimming removed 2 bases from V and 4 bases from J; junction bases left unmatched: 9. Germline CDR1 KGHSH, CDR2 LQKENI. The CDR3 has 16 amino acids. CDR3: CASSPDSTGVGTEAFF. The CDR3 nucleotides are TGTGCCAGCTCACCAGACTCGACAGGGGTGGGCACTGAAGCTTTCTTT.

The chain carries TRBV20-1 and TRBJ1-5; D gene ambiguous. CDR3 length equals 14 residues. Germline CDR1 and CDR2: DFQATT and SNEGSKA (reference sequence). Trimming left V 0 bases short and J 1 base short, with 7 bases between. CDR3 sequence: CSARDFRSNQPQHF. The CDR3 DNA reads as TGCAGTGCTAGAGATTTTAGGAGCAATCAGCCCCAGCATTTT.

This clonotype appeared many times. The rearrangement links TRBV19 to TRBJ1-2; D is perhaps TRBD1 (6 bases). V lost 6 bases and J 3 bases, leaving 11 bases between the germline ends. The CDR3 totals 13 residues. CDR1 is LNHDA, CDR2 SQIVND, per germline (reference sequence). The DNA of the CDR3 is TGTGCCAGTAGCGAGGGGGTCCACTATGGCTACACCTTC. Its protein is CASSEGVHYGYTF.

V usage is TRBV29-1 and J usage is TRBJ1-4, with a tentative D call TRBD1 (6 bases). V was clipped by 2 bases and J by 7 bases, with 11 bases between them. CDR1 SQVTM and CDR2 ANQGSEA come from the germline V gene. The CDR3 is made up of 13 amino acids. In nucleotides, the CDR3 is TGCAGCGTTGAATCAGGGGCGGGTGAAAAACTGTTTTTT. Translating gives CSVESGAGEKLFF.

Ten or more counts support this clonotype. The rearrangement joins TRBV13 to TRBJ2-3, with TRBD2 matching 13 bases. The ends lost 4 bases at V and 5 bases at J; junction bases unmatched: 3. Germline-derived CDR1 and CDR2 are PRHDT and FYEKMQ (reference sequence). This CDR3 has 15 residues. DNA of the CDR3: TGTGCCAGCAGCTCACTAGCGGGGGGGCAAGATACGCAGTATTTT. Its translation: CASSSLAGGQDTQYF.

This clonotype was observed at least ten times. The chain joins TRBV30 to TRBJ2-1; 8 bases fit TRBD2. CDR1 is GTSNPN, CDR2 SVGIG, per germline (reference sequence). J lost 3 bases, V lost 2 bases, and 6 bases had no gene match. The CDR3 sequence is 15 residues long. The DNA of the CDR3 is TGTGCCTGGAGTAAGGCGGGGGGCTACTACAATGAGCAGTTCTTC. Its translation: CAWSKAGGYYNEQFF.

The chain uses TRBV29-1 and TRBJ2-3; 7 nucleotides line up with TRBD2. The CDR3 totals 13 residues. V lost 5 bases to trimming and J lost 0 bases; unmatched junction nucleotides: 2. Germline loops: CDR1 SQVTM, CDR2 ANQGSEA. CDR3: CSVPGLSTDTQYF. The DNA for the CDR3 is TGCAGCGTTCCGGGACTAAGCACAGATACGCAGTATTTT.

This clonotype was seen a handful of times. The J gene is TRBJ2-3, the V gene TRBV20-1; no firm D call. Per the germline V gene, CDR1 is DFQATT and CDR2 is SNEGSKA (reference sequence). V was clipped by 2 bases and J by 0 bases, with 18 bases between them. The CDR3 runs 17 residues. The chain's CDR3 is CSARPVTSLVSTDTQYF. The CDR3 DNA follows: TGCAGTGCTAGACCCGTGACTTCATTAGTTAGCACAGATACGCAGTATTTT.

This clonotype was seen only a few times. In DNA, the CDR3 is TGCAGCGTTCTTAGCGGGGCCCTCTCCTACGAGCAGTACTTC. This translates into CSVLSGALSYEQYF. This chain joins TRBV29-1 and TRBJ2-7, with 8 bases identical to TRBD2. The CDR3 covers 14 residues. CDR1 and CDR2 from the germline V gene are SQVTM and ANQGSEA. Germline trimming cut 5 bases from V and 0 bases from J; bases unmatched to any gene: 6.

This clonotype came up a few times. DNA of the CDR3: TGTGCCATCATGGGAGGGGGCACAGATACGCAGTATTTT. This gives the protein CAIMGGGTDTQYF. This chain joins TRBV10-3 and TRBJ2-3; 7 bases are a match to TRBD2. V lost 7 bases, J lost 1 base, and 2 bases stayed unmatched. Germline V CDR1 and CDR2: ENHRY, SYGVKD. The CDR3 covers 13 residues.

As DNA, the CDR3 is TGTGCCTGGAGCCAAGCGATAGGGGACACTGAAGCTTTCTTT. Protein: CAWSQAIGDTEAFF. V gene TRBV30 combines with J gene TRBJ1-1; perhaps TRBD1 as D (5 bases). Trimming pared 3 bases from V and 3 bases from J, leaving 14 bases between. This CDR3 is 14 amino acids long. Germline V CDR1 and CDR2: GTSNPN, SVGIG (reference sequence).

At least ten counts were recorded for this clonotype. This sequence joins TRBV10-3 and TRBJ1-1, with D uncertain. This CDR3 has 13 amino acids. Germline values: CDR1 ENHRY, CDR2 SYGVKD. The ends were cut back, 5 bases at V and 0 bases at J, with 7 bases in the middle. CDR3 sequence (DNA): TGTGCCATCAGTTCCGCACTGAACACTGAAGCTTTCTTT. Translating gives CAISSALNTEAFF.

The chain uses TRBV24-1 and TRBJ2-2, with TRBD1 identical over 10 bases. Germline V gives CDR1 KGHDR, CDR2 SFDVKD. The CDR3 loop spans 16 amino acids. Trimming took 3 bases from V and 4 from J; bases not matched to a gene: 4. Written as DNA, the CDR3 is TGTGCCACCAGTGATCCACGACAGGGGGCCACCGGGGAGCTGTTTTTT. It is translated as CATSDPRQGATGELFF.